This TCR beta chain was obtained from a study of tumor-infiltrating lymphocytes in primary liver carcinoma. Notes on the study in general: Presence in all five tumor regions was observed for only about 7.5-24% of top clones. Against blood, tumors held a significantly higher top-250-clone fraction (p = 0.039).

Germline assignment: CDR1 SGHAT and CDR2 FQNNGV. This CDR3 has 13 residues. V was trimmed by 1 base and J by 4 bases, leaving 5 bases between them. Total RNA and DNA came together from around 20-30 mg of bulk tissue without cell sorting. Surgical resection was the treatment these patients received for primary liver carcinoma. The patients lived with chronic HBV infection and had not yet received any treatment. Priming with a constant-region primer yielded TCR beta cDNA from 450 to 600 ng total RNA. Libraries of TCR beta came from three nested multiplex PCR rounds with slightly modified ARM-PCR. It was with TRBV1-TRBV30 forward primers and a C-beta reverse primer that the first two PCR rounds were run, at 10 cycles each. Via MiXCR, TCRdb re-called the multiplex PCR reads, giving one row per CDR3 protein. Of 65,000 to 90,000 distinct CDR3 sequences in the sample, approximately 70% were seen once. This clonotype showed up many times. Its antigen is still unknown.

Sequenced material: liver tumor tissue from sampling region 1. Sample subset: tumor region T1, superior pole. V gene TRBV11-2 combines with J gene TRBJ2-1; the D is unclear. The clonotype originates from a man between 35 and 55 years old with primary liver carcinoma and hepatitis B virus infection. The CDR3 loop reads CASSLGTYNEQFF. In DNA form, the CDR3 reads TGTGCCAGCAGCTTAGGAACGTACAATGAGCAGTTCTTC.